This record concerns one TCR beta chain sequence. Antigen unknown. This CDR3 has 12 residues. Looked up from germline, CDR1 is SQVTM and CDR2 is ANQGSEA. V was clipped by 5 bases and J by 2 bases, with 10 bases between them. This specimen belongs to a study of T cell responses to AZD1222 COVID-19 vaccine. The method was immunoSEQ multiplex PCR; TCRdb's version includes in-frame clones alone and lacks a portion of them. This table holds around 130,000 clones, less than 95% found once. The study's findings and limits: Researchers report vaccine-associated CD4 TCRs spanning spike, with dominance at 160-218 and 743-854. Just 5 to 7 people given AZD1222 tested seropositive at baseline. Possibly, clonal diversity was underestimated; donors were largely white British and included more females. Unmutated variant regions reportedly attract nearly half of all spike-specific TCRs.

The TCR was taken from an adult who received the MenACWY meningococcal vaccine as a control. This specimen consisted of peripheral blood, obtained 28 days after the second dose of the MenACWY control vaccine. The genes are TRBV29-1 and TRBJ2-7, with D possibly being TRBD1 (6 bases). The CDR3 here is CSVTRGPYEQYF. Here the CDR3 DNA reads TGCAGCGTTACCAGGGGCCCCTACGAGCAGTACTTC.